The 24 T cell receptor beta chains below all came from one sample that was sequenced in a study of CD8 T cells in ankylosing spondylitis. The study, taken as a whole, reports: Typical of ankylosing spondylitis blood, it appeared, was a TCR beta motif of about eight highly homologous variants.

TCRdb re-called the 5' RACE reads with MiXCR, one entry per CDR3 protein. Found here are 700,000 or so distinct CDR3 sequences, around 19% of them singletons; the top ten hold 19%. These TCRs are of unknown antigen specificity. Input material: blood, either unsorted or a sorted T cell fraction (not recorded which). These receptors all come from a male donor with ankylosing spondylitis.

This clonotype was counted between two and nine times. The J gene is TRBJ2-1, the V gene TRBV24-1; TRBD1 or TRBD2 may be the D gene (5 bases each). V was clipped by 2 bases and J by 8 bases, with 12 bases between them. The CDR3 spans 14 residues. The germline V gene encodes CDR1 KGHDR and CDR2 SFDVKD. Written as DNA, the CDR3 is TGTGCCACCAGTGATTCGGGGCCAAAGGATGAGCAGTTCTTC. This translates into CATSDSGPKDEQFF.

This chain connects TRBV24-1 to TRBJ2-1; D may match TRBD1 or TRBD2 (6 bases each). Trimming removed 4 bases from V and 1 base from J, with 25 bases in between. Germline assignment: CDR1 KGHDR and CDR2 SFDVKD. The CDR3 is 20 amino acids. Here the CDR3 DNA reads TGTGCCACCAGTGAACCCACACCCCTAGCGCGAGGGGGGTCCTACAATGAGCAGTTCTTC. Translation gives CATSEPTPLARGGSYNEQFF.

The chain joins TRBV5-1 to TRBJ1-2; perhaps TRBD1 as D (5 bases). The ends were cut back, 0 bases at V and 1 base at J, with 10 bases in the middle. This CDR3 region has 15 residues. Germline CDR1 is SGHRS and CDR2 is YFSETQ. This chain's CDR3 is CASSLAGGDNYGYTF. CDR3 bases: TGCGCCAGCAGCTTGGCCGGAGGGGATAACTATGGCTACACCTTC.

CDR3 loop: CASWTGAHEQYF. DNA for the CDR3: TGTGCCAGCTGGACAGGGGCTCACGAGCAGTACTTC. The chain is built from TRBV12-3 or TRBV12-4 and TRBJ2-7; TRBD1 matches at 9 bases. CDR3 length equals 12 residues. The V and J ends lost 8 bases and 5 bases, in that order; junction bases with no gene match: 4.

The chain joins TRBV21-1 to TRBJ1-5; TRBD1 reflects the table's D call only, with no check against the DNA. TRBV21-1 is designated a pseudogene. The CDR3 is 15 residues long. The CDR3 loop is CASSKDPRGCQPQHF. CDR3 DNA sequence: TGTGCCAGCAGCAAAGACCCCAGGGGGTGTCAGCCCCAGCATTTT.

This clonotype was found many times. The chain is built from TRBV4-2 and TRBJ2-7; TRBD1 aligns across 7 bases. J lost 3 bases, V lost 2 bases, and 10 bases had no gene match. CDR1 LGHNA and CDR2 YNFKEQ come from the germline V gene. The CDR3 has 16 residues. The CDR3 loop is CASSQPRAGGNYEQYF. The CDR3 region has the DNA TGTGCCAGCAGCCAACCCCGGGCAGGGGGTAACTACGAGCAGTACTTC.

J is TRBJ2-2 and V is TRBV2, with D perhaps TRBD1 (6 bases). V was clipped by 5 bases and J by 0 bases, with 10 bases between them. Germline CDR1 reads SNHLY; CDR2 reads FYNNEI. This CDR3 comprises 15 residues. The CDR3 DNA follows: TGTGCCAGCAGTTCAGACAGGTCGAACACCGGGGAGCTGTTTTTT. Amino acid sequence: CASSSDRSNTGELFF.

The chain recombines TRBV27 with TRBJ2-7, with 7 nucleotides matching TRBD2. Germline V gives CDR1 MNHEY, CDR2 SMNVEV (reference sequence). The ends lost 2 bases at V and 1 base at J; junction bases unmatched: 2. CDR3 length: 14 amino acids. This chain's CDR3 is CASSLPGGSYEQYF. The CDR3 DNA is TGTGCCAGCAGTTTACCGGGGGGATCCTACGAGCAGTACTTC.

There are a few counts of this clonotype. This chain links TRBV5-5 with TRBJ2-1; tentative D call: TRBD1 (5 bases). Per germline, CDR1 SGHKS and CDR2 YYEKEE (reference sequence). This CDR3 has 14 residues. Trimming took off 4 bases at V and 8 bases at J, with 16 bases between the two ends. This CDR3 is CASSRDRTTDEQFF. For the CDR3, the DNA is TGTGCCAGCAGCAGAGATCGGACAACCGATGAGCAGTTCTTC.

The chain combines TRBV6-1 with TRBJ2-2; no clear D gene. The germline gives CDR1 MNHNS, CDR2 SASEGT. V lost 4 bases and J 1 base, leaving 7 bases between the germline ends. This CDR3 is built from 14 residues. The CDR3 DNA sequence: TGTGCCAGCAGTGTAGACCGGAACACCGGGGAGCTGTTTTTT. This sequence encodes CASSVDRNTGELFF.

The chain recombines TRBV6-5 with TRBJ1-4, with TRBD1 matching over 7 bases. CDR1 is MNHEY and CDR2 is SVGAGI in the germline V gene. Trimming took 2 bases from V and 7 from J; bases not matched to a gene: 7. There are 15 residues in the CDR3. CDR3 sequence (DNA): TGTGCCAGCAGTTACGGAGGGGGCGAGTTTGAAAAACTGTTTTTT. It yields the protein CASSYGGGEFEKLFF.

This clonotype was observed a few times. The chain employs TRBV20-1 and TRBJ2-1; either TRBD1 or TRBD2 may fit D (5 bases each). The CDR3 runs 13 residues. CDR1 and CDR2 (germline): DFQATT, SNEGSKA (reference sequence). With 0 bases removed from V and 10 bases from J, the gap between germline ends came to 13 bases. This CDR3 reads CSARDFGALEQFF. The CDR3 coding sequence is TGCAGTGCTAGAGATTTCGGGGCCCTGGAGCAGTTCTTC.

The chain links TRBV6-4 to TRBJ2-2, with a tentative D call TRBD1 (7 bases). This CDR3 contains 17 residues. CDR1 is MRHNA and CDR2 is SNTAGT in the germline V gene. V lost 5 bases and J 3 bases, leaving 19 bases between the germline ends. This chain's CDR3 is CASSREGGGSYTGELFF. CDR3 DNA: TGTGCCAGCAGTCGAGAAGGAGGGGGCTCGTACACCGGGGAGCTGTTTTTT.

Ten or more counts support this clonotype. The rearrangement links TRBV12-3 or TRBV12-4 to TRBJ2-7, with TRBD1 identical over 8 bases. The CDR3 is made up of 13 amino acids. Losses at the gene ends were 4 bases for V and 6 bases for J; bases not matched to a gene: 5. CDR3 nucleotide sequence: TGTGCCAGCAGTTCCACAGGGGGGCCCGAGCAGTACTTC. It translates to CASSSTGGPEQYF.

This clonotype was seen ten or more times. The CDR3 coding sequence is TGCGCCAGCAGCTCTGACGGAGATACGCAGTATTTT. Translation: CASSSDGDTQYF. The chain joins TRBV5-1 to TRBJ2-3; D call uncertain. Trimming took off 3 bases at V and 5 bases at J, with 7 bases between the two ends. The CDR3 is 12 amino acids. Per germline, CDR1 SGHRS and CDR2 YFSETQ.

V is TRBV3-1 and J is TRBJ2-3, with 7 positions matching TRBD2. The CDR3 spans 15 residues. The germline V gene encodes CDR1 LGHDT and CDR2 YNNKEL (reference sequence). J lost 6 bases, V lost 4 bases, and 10 bases had no gene match. CDR3 DNA sequence: TGTGCCAGCAGCCGGACTAGTTCGCCCGGGGATACGCAGTATTTT. It codes for CASSRTSSPGDTQYF.

J is TRBJ2-3 and V is TRBV6-5; a possible D gene is TRBD2 (6 bases). CDR1 MNHEY and CDR2 SVGAGI come from the germline V gene. The CDR3 runs 13 residues. V shed 4 bases and J shed 8 bases, with 13 bases lying between them. CDR3 amino acids: CASSSRLEPTQYF. CDR3 DNA: TGTGCCAGCAGTTCCCGACTAGAACCTACGCAGTATTTT.

This clonotype was detected many times. This chain links TRBV19 with TRBJ1-5; 9 nucleotides align to TRBD1. After removal of 8 bases from V and 6 bases from J, the junction contained 11 bases not matched to a gene. Germline V CDR1 and CDR2: LNHDA, SQIVND (reference sequence). This CDR3 spans 15 amino acids. The DNA for the CDR3 is TGTGCCAGTCTCCCGGGACAGGGAGTGGTTCAGCCCCAGCATTTT. Translation gives CASLPGQGVVQPQHF.

This chain connects TRBV12-3 or TRBV12-4 to TRBJ2-2; 9 nucleotides align to TRBD1. The CDR3 sequence is 19 residues long. V lost 6 bases, J lost 7 bases, and 21 bases stayed unmatched. The CDR3 protein is CASRAWVTDETGGFGELFF. CDR3 DNA sequence: TGTGCCAGCAGGGCCTGGGTTACGGATGAGACAGGGGGTTTCGGGGAGCTGTTTTTT.

V and J are TRBV27 and TRBJ2-6, with TRBD1 as a possible D gene (6 bases). CDR3 length equals 20 residues. Trimming cost V 0 bases and J 1 base, with 19 bases left between them. Germline values: CDR1 MNHEY, CDR2 SMNVEV (reference sequence). CDR3 DNA: TGTGCCAGCAGTTTATCTTTTCTGTCAGGGGAGCGTTCTGGGGCCAACGTCCTGACTTTC. Amino acid sequence: CASSLSFLSGERSGANVLTF. The complete variable domain, with remaining parts taken from reference TRBV27 and TRBJ2-6, reads EAQVTQNPRYLITVTGKKLTVTCSQNMNHEYMSWYRQDPGLGLRQIYYSMNVEVTDKGDVPEGYKVSRKEKRNFPLILESPSPNQTSLYFCASSLSFLSGERSGANVLTFGAGSRLTVL.

The chain links TRBV7-6 to TRBJ2-7, with 12 bases aligning to TRBD2. CDR3 length equals 15 residues. Germline CDR1 is SGHVS and CDR2 is FNYEAQ. With V trimmed by 1 base and J by 7 bases, 5 bases remained unmatched. The CDR3 loop is CASSLGLLAGGEQYF. The CDR3 bases are TGTGCCAGCAGCTTAGGTTTGCTAGCGGGGGGGGAGCAGTACTTC.

This clonotype was detected only a few times. V is TRBV7-2 and J is TRBJ1-2; D is possibly TRBD1 (5 bases). Trimming pared 6 bases from V and 0 bases from J, leaving 11 bases between. Germline lookup yields CDR1 SGHTA and CDR2 FQGNSA. This CDR3 spans 14 amino acids. CDR3: CASRSGGTNYGYTF. CDR3 nucleotides: TGTGCCAGCAGGTCCGGGGGGACTAACTATGGCTACACCTTC. The complete variable domain, with remaining parts taken from reference TRBV7-2 and TRBJ1-2, reads GAGVSQSPSNKVTEKGKDVELRCDPISGHTALYWYRQSLGQGLEFLIYFQGNSAPDKSGLPSDRFSAERTGGSVSTLTIQRTQQEDSAVYLCASRSGGTNYGYTFGSGTRLTVV.

The rearrangement joins TRBV7-6 to TRBJ2-7; no definite D call. Between the trimmed V and J ends, which lost 5 bases and 7 bases, there was a span of 15 bases. This CDR3 contains 13 residues. Germline values: CDR1 SGHVS, CDR2 FNYEAQ. The CDR3 loop is CASSTRPATEQYF. CDR3 nucleotide sequence: TGTGCCAGCAGCACCCGACCTGCTACTGAGCAGTACTTC. The full variable domain, completed using reference TRBV7-6 and TRBJ2-7, is GAGVSQSPRYKVTKRGQDVALRCDPISGHVSLYWYRQALGQGPEFLTYFNYEAQQDKSGLPNDRFSAERPEGSISTLTIQRTEQRDSAMYRCASSTRPATEQYFGPGTRLTVT.

This clonotype came up a few times. The chain couples TRBV6-1 to TRBJ2-1; 8 bases line up with TRBD1. CDR3 length: 15 amino acids. The V and J ends lost 5 bases and 7 bases, in that order; junction bases with no gene match: 10. Germline values: CDR1 MNHNS, CDR2 SASEGT. The CDR3 DNA is TGTGCCAGCAGTCCTCAAGGACAGGGCTTGAATGAGCAGTTCTTC. This encodes CASSPQGQGLNEQFF.